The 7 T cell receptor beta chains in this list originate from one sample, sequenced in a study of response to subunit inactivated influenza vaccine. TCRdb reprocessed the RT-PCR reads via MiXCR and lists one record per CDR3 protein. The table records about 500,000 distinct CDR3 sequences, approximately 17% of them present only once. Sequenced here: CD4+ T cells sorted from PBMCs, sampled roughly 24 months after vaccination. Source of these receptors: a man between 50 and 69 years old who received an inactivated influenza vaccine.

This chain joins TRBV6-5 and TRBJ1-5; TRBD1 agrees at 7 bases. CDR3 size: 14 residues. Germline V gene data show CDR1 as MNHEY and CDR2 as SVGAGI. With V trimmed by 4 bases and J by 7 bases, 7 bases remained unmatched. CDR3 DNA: TGTGCCAGCAGTTTGACAGGGACGGGGCAGCCCCAGCATTTT. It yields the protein CASSLTGTGQPQHF.

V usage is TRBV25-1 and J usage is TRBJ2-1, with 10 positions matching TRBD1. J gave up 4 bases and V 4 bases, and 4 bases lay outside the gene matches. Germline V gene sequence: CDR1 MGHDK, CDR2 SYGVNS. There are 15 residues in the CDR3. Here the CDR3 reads CASSGQGAGYNEQFF. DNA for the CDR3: TGTGCCAGCAGTGGACAGGGGGCAGGTTACAATGAGCAGTTCTTC. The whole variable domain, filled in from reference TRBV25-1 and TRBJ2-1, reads EADIYQTPRYLVIGTGKKITLECSQTMGHDKMYWYQQDPGMELHLIHYSYGVNSTEKGDLSSESTVSRIRTEHFPLTLESARPSHTSQYLCASSGQGAGYNEQFFGPGTRLTVL.

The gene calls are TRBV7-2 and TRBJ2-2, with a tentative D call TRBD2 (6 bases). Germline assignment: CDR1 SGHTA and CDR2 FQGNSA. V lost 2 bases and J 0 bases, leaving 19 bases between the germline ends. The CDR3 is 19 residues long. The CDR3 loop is CASSLPGKSSDSNTGELFF. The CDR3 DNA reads TGTGCCAGCAGCTTACCGGGGAAGTCTAGCGACTCGAACACCGGGGAGCTGTTTTTT.

For the CDR3, the DNA is TGTGCCAGCAGTGGGGGGGGTATCACCGGGGAGCTGTTTTTT. Translation gives CASSGGGITGELFF. The chain carries TRBV25-1 and TRBJ2-2; 7 nucleotides agree with TRBD2. The CDR3 is made up of 14 amino acids. With V trimmed by 4 bases and J by 4 bases, 3 bases remained unmatched. CDR1 and CDR2 from the germline V gene are MGHDK and SYGVNS.

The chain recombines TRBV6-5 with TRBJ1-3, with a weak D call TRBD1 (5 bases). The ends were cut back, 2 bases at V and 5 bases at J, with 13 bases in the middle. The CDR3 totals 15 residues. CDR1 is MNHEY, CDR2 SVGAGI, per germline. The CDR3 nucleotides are TGTGCCAGCAGTTACCGCGTGGGGCACCGAAACACCATATATTTT. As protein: CASSYRVGHRNTIYF.

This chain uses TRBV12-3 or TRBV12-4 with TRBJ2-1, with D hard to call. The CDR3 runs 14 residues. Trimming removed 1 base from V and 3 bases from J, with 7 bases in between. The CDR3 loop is CASSLVGHYNEQFF. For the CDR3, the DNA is TGTGCCAGCAGTTTAGTGGGTCACTACAATGAGCAGTTCTTC.

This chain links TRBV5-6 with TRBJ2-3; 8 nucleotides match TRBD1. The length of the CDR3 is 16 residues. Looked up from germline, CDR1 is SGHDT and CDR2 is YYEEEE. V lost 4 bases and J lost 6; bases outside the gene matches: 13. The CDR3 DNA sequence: TGTGCCAGCAGCGGGGGTGTCCAGGGGGCGCGTGATACGCAGTATTTT. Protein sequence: CASSGGVQGARDTQYF.